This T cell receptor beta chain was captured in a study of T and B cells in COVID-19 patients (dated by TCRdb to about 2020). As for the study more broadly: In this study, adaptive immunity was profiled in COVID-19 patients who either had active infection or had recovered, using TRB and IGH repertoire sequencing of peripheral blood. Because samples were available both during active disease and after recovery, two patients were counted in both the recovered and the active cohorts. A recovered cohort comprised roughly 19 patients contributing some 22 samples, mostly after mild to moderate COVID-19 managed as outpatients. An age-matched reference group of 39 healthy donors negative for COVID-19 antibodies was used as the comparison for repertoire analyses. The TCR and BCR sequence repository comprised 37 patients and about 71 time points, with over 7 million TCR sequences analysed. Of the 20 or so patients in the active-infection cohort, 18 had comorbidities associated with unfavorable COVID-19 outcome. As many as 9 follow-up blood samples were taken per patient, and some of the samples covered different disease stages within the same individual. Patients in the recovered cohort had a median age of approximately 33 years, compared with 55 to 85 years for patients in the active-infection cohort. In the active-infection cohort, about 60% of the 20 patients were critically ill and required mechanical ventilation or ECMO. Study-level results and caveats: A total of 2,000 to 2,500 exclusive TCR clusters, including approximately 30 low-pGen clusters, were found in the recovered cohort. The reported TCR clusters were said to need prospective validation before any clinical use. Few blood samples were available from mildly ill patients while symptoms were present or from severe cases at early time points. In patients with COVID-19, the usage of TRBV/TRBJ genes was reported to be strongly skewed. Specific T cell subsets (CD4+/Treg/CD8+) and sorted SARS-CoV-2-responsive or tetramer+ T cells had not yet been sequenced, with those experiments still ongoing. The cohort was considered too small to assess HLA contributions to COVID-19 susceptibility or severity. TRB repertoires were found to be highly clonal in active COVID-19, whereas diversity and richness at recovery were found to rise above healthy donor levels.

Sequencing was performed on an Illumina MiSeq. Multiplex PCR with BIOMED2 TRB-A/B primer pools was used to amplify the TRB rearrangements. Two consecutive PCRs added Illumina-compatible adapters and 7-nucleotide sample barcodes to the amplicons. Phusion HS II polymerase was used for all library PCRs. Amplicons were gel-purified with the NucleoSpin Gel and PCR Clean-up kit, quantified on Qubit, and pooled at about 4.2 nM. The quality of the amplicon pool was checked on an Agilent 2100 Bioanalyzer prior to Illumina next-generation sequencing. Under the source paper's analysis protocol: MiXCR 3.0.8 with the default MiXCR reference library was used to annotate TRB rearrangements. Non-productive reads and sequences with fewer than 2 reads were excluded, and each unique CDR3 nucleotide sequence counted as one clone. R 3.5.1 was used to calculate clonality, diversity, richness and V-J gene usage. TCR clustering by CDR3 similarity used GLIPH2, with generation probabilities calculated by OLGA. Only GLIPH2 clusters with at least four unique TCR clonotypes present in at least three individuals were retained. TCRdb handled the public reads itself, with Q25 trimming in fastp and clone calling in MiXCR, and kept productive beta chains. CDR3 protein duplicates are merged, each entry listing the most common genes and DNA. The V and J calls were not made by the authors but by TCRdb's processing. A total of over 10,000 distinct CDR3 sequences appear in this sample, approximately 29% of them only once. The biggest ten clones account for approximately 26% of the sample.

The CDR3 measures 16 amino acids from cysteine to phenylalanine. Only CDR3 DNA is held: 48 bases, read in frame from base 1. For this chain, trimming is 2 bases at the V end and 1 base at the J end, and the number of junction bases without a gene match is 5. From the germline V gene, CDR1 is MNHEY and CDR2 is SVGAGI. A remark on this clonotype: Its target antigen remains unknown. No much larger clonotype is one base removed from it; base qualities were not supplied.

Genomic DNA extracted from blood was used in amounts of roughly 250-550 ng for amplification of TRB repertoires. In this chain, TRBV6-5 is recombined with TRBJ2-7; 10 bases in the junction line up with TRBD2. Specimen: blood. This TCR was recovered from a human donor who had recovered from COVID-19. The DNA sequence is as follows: TGTGCCAGCAGTTACCACGGGACTAGCGTATCCTACGAGCAGTACTTC. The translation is CASSYHGTSVSYEQYF.